Listed here are 16 T cell receptor beta chains from one sample, sequenced in a study of cytotoxic CD8 clonotypes in ibrutinib-treated CLL. The repertoire was sequenced with immunoSEQ multiplex PCR; TCRdb's copy has only in-frame clones and lacks some. The table has 9,500 to 15,000 clones, 62% seen once. The starting material was PBMCs, obtained before ibrutinib treatment. These receptor sequences come from a human donor with chronic lymphocytic leukemia.

The V call is TRBV6-6, the J call TRBJ1-5; 10 bases line up with TRBD1. The CDR3 loop spans 15 amino acids. The ends lost 5 bases at V and 4 bases at J; junction bases unmatched: 5. Germline CDR1 reads MNHNY; CDR2 reads SVGAGI (reference sequence). The CDR3 is CASSAGTGENQPQHF. CDR3 bases: TGTGCCAGCAGTGCCGGGACAGGGGAGAATCAGCCCCAGCATTTT.

V usage is TRBV28 and J usage is TRBJ1-1; unclear D gene. V shed 6 bases and J shed 7 bases, with 9 bases lying between them. The CDR3 has 11 residues. Germline V gene data show CDR1 as MDHEN and CDR2 as SYDVKM. The CDR3 loop is CASRTKFEAFF. CDR3 nucleotides: TGTGCCAGCAGGACGAAGTTTGAAGCTTTCTTT.

V usage is TRBV7-2 and J usage is TRBJ1-1, with D possibly TRBD1 on 6 matching bases. V was pared by 5 bases and J by 1 base, with 11 bases between. The germline V gene encodes CDR1 SGHTA and CDR2 FQGNSA. This CDR3 has 14 amino acids. The CDR3 sequence is CASSAQGRNTEAFF. The DNA of the CDR3 is TGTGCCAGCAGCGCACAGGGAAGGAACACTGAAGCTTTCTTT.

This sequence joins TRBV7-8 and TRBJ1-1, with D tentatively TRBD1 (5 bases). Germline V CDR1 and CDR2: SGHVS, FQNEAQ. The CDR3 extends over 20 amino acids. V gave up 3 bases and J gave up 3 bases, with 29 bases separating them. The CDR3 region has the DNA TGTGCCAGCAGCTTCTCCCCCTACCGGGAGGCCCGGGGGGAGGACACTGAAGCTTTCTTT. Translating gives CASSFSPYREARGEDTEAFF.

The chain links TRBV30 to TRBJ2-7; D call uncertain. V lost 4 bases, J lost 3 bases, and 10 bases lay in between. The germline V gene encodes CDR1 GTSNPN and CDR2 SVGIG (reference sequence). The CDR3 is 12 residues long. The CDR3 nucleotides are TGTGCCTGGACGCAGGTTTACTACGAGCAGTACTTC. Its translation: CAWTQVYYEQYF.

This clone turned up a few times. This chain connects TRBV7-8 to TRBJ2-7, with 12 nucleotides matching TRBD2. The CDR3 totals 12 residues. Germline CDR1 is SGHVS and CDR2 is FQNEAQ. V lost 11 bases, J lost 4 bases, and 3 bases stayed unmatched. The CDR3 region is CAGGTSGYEQYF. The CDR3 nucleotides are TGTGCCGGCGGGACTAGCGGGTACGAGCAGTACTTC.

This clone was picked up one time. The chain's CDR3 is CASSWGLAGGKQQFF. CDR3 coding DNA: TGTGCCAGCAGCTGGGGACTAGCGGGGGGGAAACAGCAGTTCTTC. The V gene is TRBV5-6, the J gene TRBJ2-1; 16 bases agree with TRBD2. The germline V gene encodes CDR1 SGHDT and CDR2 YYEEEE. V was clipped by 3 bases and J by 11 bases; unmatched bases: 5. CDR3 length: 15 residues.

V is TRBV10-1 and J is TRBJ2-1; D is undetermined. Trimming removed 5 bases at V and 8 bases at J, with 7 bases between. Germline V gene data show CDR1 as WNHNN and CDR2 as SYGVQD (reference sequence). The CDR3 is 11 amino acids. The DNA of the CDR3 is TGCGCCAGCAGTTTCGGCGATGAGCAGTTCTTC. Its protein is CASSFGDEQFF.

The V gene is TRBV2, the J gene TRBJ2-5, with a weak D call TRBD1 (6 bases). The CDR3 is made up of 13 amino acids. Per the germline V gene, CDR1 is SNHLY and CDR2 is FYNNEI. Deletions cut 8 bases from V and 0 bases from J, with 10 bases between. The CDR3 DNA reads as TGTGCCAGCTCCCGGGACAACCAAGAGACCCAGTACTTC. This encodes CASSRDNQETQYF.

This clone has a handful of counts. In DNA, the CDR3 is TGTGCCAGCAGCCAGTTGAACGGTGCTTACACCTTC. Encoded protein: CASSQLNGAYTF. The chain couples TRBV6-5 to TRBJ1-2; D gene ambiguous. The CDR3 covers 12 residues. V gave up 6 bases and J gave up 11 bases, with 16 bases separating them. The germline V gene has CDR1 MNHEY and CDR2 SVGAGI.

The chain carries TRBV30 and TRBJ1-4; D not resolved. The germline gives CDR1 GTSNPN, CDR2 SVGIG (reference sequence). The V end lost 1 base, the J end lost 4 bases, and 7 bases lay between the germline ends. The CDR3 runs 13 residues. CDR3 sequence reads: CAWSGIDNEKLFF. The CDR3 DNA reads TGTGCCTGGAGTGGTATTGATAATGAAAAACTGTTTTTT.

The genes are TRBV5-6 and TRBJ2-5; perhaps D is TRBD1 or TRBD2 (6 bases each). Germline assignment: CDR1 SGHDT and CDR2 YYEEEE. This CDR3 has 14 residues. V was clipped by 5 bases and J by 4 bases, with 15 bases between them. CDR3 protein: CASRATGRSETQYF. The CDR3 DNA reads TGTGCCAGCAGAGCCACAGGGAGGTCAGAGACCCAGTACTTC. The whole variable domain, filled in from reference TRBV5-6 and TRBJ2-5, reads DAGVTQSPTHLIKTRGQQVTLRCSPKSGHDTVSWYQQALGQGPQFIFQYYEEEERQRGNFPDRFSGHQFPNYSSELNVNALLLGDSALYLCASRATGRSETQYFGPGTRLLVL.

This clone is categorized as medium-sized. V usage is TRBV11-2 and J usage is TRBJ2-5; 8 positions agree with TRBD2. In germline, CDR1 is SGHAT, CDR2 FQNNGV. The CDR3 is made up of 15 amino acids. Trimming took 1 base from V and 4 from J; bases not matched to a gene: 5. CDR3 nucleotides: TGTGCCAGCAGCTTAGCCGGGGGGGCCGGAGAGACCCAGTACTTC. It specifies CASSLAGGAGETQYF. The entire variable domain, with the rest obtained from reference TRBV11-2 and TRBJ2-5, is as follows: EAGVAQSPRYKIIEKRQSVAFWCNPISGHATLYWYQQILGQGPKLLIQFQNNGVVDDSQLPKDRFSAERLKGVDSTLKIQPAKLEDSAVYLCASSLAGGAGETQYFGPGTRLLVL.

J is TRBJ1-2 and V is TRBV6-1; D is possibly TRBD1 (5 bases). Germline lookup yields CDR1 MNHNS and CDR2 SASEGT. This CDR3 comprises 15 residues. Between the trimmed V and J ends, which lost 6 bases and 8 bases, there was a span of 22 bases. CDR3 nucleotides: TGTGCCAGCAGAGCTCTAGGATGGGGCCTGGGGGGCTACACCTTC. Encoded protein: CASRALGWGLGGYTF.

V gene TRBV19 combines with J gene TRBJ1-3, with D perhaps matching TRBD1 (5 bases). The CDR3 spans 15 residues. Trimming left V 7 bases short and J 3 bases short, with 16 bases between. CDR1 LNHDA and CDR2 SQIVND come from the germline V gene (reference sequence). The CDR3 region is CASTPPGYGGNTIYF. The CDR3 DNA sequence: TGTGCCAGTACCCCGCCAGGGTACGGTGGAAACACCATATATTTT. Supplemented by reference TRBV19 and TRBJ1-3, the full variable domain reads DGGITQSPKYLFRKEGQNVTLSCEQNLNHDAMYWYRQDPGQGLRLIYYSQIVNDFQKGDIAEGYSVSREKKESFPLTVTSAQKNPTAFYLCASTPPGYGGNTIYFGEGSWLTVV.

The J gene is TRBJ1-5, the V gene TRBV6-6; maybe TRBD1 (5 bases). Germline-derived CDR1 and CDR2 are MNHNY and SVGAGI (reference sequence). The V gene lost 5 bases and the J gene lost 5 bases, with 16 bases spanning the gap. The CDR3 has 15 amino acids. The CDR3 spells CASSPGKTGDQPQHF. The DNA for the CDR3 is TGTGCCAGCAGTCCAGGGAAAACCGGGGATCAGCCCCAGCATTTT.